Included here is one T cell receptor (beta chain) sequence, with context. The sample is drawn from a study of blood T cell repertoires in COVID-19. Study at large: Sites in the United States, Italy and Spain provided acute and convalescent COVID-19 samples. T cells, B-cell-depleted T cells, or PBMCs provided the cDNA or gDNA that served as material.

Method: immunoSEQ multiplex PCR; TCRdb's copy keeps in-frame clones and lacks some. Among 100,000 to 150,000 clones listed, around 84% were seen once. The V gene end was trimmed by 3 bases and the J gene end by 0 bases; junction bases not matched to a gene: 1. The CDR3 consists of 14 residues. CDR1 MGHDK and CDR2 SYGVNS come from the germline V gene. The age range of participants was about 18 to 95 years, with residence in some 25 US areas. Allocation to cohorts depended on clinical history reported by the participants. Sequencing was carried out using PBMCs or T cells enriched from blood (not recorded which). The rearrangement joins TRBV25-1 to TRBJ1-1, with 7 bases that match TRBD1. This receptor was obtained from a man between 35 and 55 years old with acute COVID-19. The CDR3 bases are TGTGCCAGCAGTGAGGGGACAGTGAACACTGAAGCTTTCTTT. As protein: CASSEGTVNTEAFF.